One and the same sample provided the 26 T cell receptor beta chains below, sequenced in a study of shared clonotypes between healthy human individuals. TCRdb's table, derived via immunoSEQ multiplex PCR, lists solely in-frame clones and lacks some. This sample has some 2,000,000 clones, with 85% to 95% found just once. The sequenced sample consisted of naive CD4+ T cells sorted from blood. Subset in this sample: CD45RA+ positively selected. These receptors were obtained from a man aged 18 to 30 in good health.

The gene calls are TRBV6-5 and TRBJ2-5; D perhaps matches TRBD2 (5 bases). The CDR3 has 16 amino acids. With 2 bases removed from V and 2 bases from J, the gap between germline ends came to 15 bases. The germline V gene encodes CDR1 MNHEY and CDR2 SVGAGI. The CDR3 loop reads CASSYGWRGLQETQYF. The CDR3 region has the DNA TGTGCCAGCAGTTACGGATGGAGAGGACTTCAAGAGACCCAGTACTTC.

V and J are TRBV5-1 and TRBJ1-1; 9 nucleotides match TRBD1. CDR3 length equals 17 residues. Germline lookup yields CDR1 SGHRS and CDR2 YFSETQ. V was clipped by 4 bases and J by 4 bases; unmatched bases: 14. The CDR3: CASSRGQGIVGVTEAFF. Here the CDR3 DNA reads TGCGCCAGCAGCCGTGGACAGGGGATTGTAGGTGTCACTGAAGCTTTCTTT.

V usage is TRBV19 and J usage is TRBJ2-7; no clear D gene. Germline loops: CDR1 LNHDA, CDR2 SQIVND (reference sequence). This CDR3 has 12 amino acids. V lost 8 bases, J lost 4 bases, and 12 bases lay in between. The CDR3 sequence is CASGRNPYEQYF. DNA for the CDR3: TGTGCCAGTGGCCGGAACCCTTACGAGCAGTACTTC.

The chain is built from TRBV6-5 and TRBJ1-5; TRBD1 matches 7 bases. The CDR3 contains 14 residues. Germline V gene sequence: CDR1 MNHEY, CDR2 SVGAGI. The V gene end was trimmed by 6 bases and the J gene end by 4 bases; junction bases not matched to a gene: 6. CDR3 residues: CASSGGTDNQPQHF. CDR3 nucleotides: TGTGCCAGCAGCGGGGGGACAGATAATCAGCCCCAGCATTTT.

This rearrangement joins TRBV30 to TRBJ1-4; 10 nucleotides agree with TRBD1. The CDR3 runs 15 residues. V lost 1 base, J lost 5 bases, and 4 bases stayed unmatched. From germline, CDR1 is GTSNPN and CDR2 SVGIG (reference sequence). The CDR3 nucleotides read TGTGCCTGGAGTGGATCGACAGGGGGCAATGAAAAACTGTTTTTT. Amino acid sequence: CAWSGSTGGNEKLFF.

V is TRBV6-5 and J is TRBJ2-3; no clear D gene. Between the trimmed V and J ends, which lost 2 bases and 1 base, there was a span of 7 bases. CDR1 MNHEY and CDR2 SVGAGI come from the germline V gene. This CDR3 is built from 14 residues. The CDR3: CASSYLRGTDTQYF. In DNA, the CDR3 is TGTGCCAGCAGTTACCTACGGGGCACAGATACGCAGTATTTT.

This chain uses TRBV2 with TRBJ2-7, with D possibly called TRBD1 or TRBD2 (5 bases each). Trimming took off 2 bases at V and 6 bases at J, with 23 bases between the two ends. The CDR3 contains 17 residues. Per the germline V gene, CDR1 is SNHLY and CDR2 is FYNNEI. CDR3 sequence: CASSELRPGTAISEQYF. CDR3 DNA: TGTGCCAGCAGTGAACTTCGCCCCGGGACGGCTATCAGCGAGCAGTACTTC.

Points on this clone: Other DNA sequences in the sample encode the same CDR3. The rearrangement links TRBV18 to TRBJ2-2; D remains unclear. Trimming left V 4 bases short and J 5 bases short, with 5 bases between. The germline V gene has CDR1 KGHSH and CDR2 LQKENI. CDR3 size: 12 residues. The CDR3 DNA reads TGTGCCAGCTCACTTTATACCGGGGAGCTGTTTTTT. Amino acids: CASSLYTGELFF.

In its sample, this clone was seen once. Other DNA sequences of this sample code for an identical CDR3. The CDR3 is CASSLDSLSPLHF. The CDR3 coding sequence is TGTGCCAGCAGCTTGGACAGTCTATCACCCCTCCACTTT. This rearrangement joins TRBV7-9 to TRBJ1-6; D perhaps matches TRBD1 (6 bases). This CDR3 has 13 amino acids. The ends were cut back, 3 bases at V and 10 bases at J, with 10 bases in the middle. Germline values: CDR1 SEHNR, CDR2 FQNEAQ (reference sequence).

Points on this clone: The same CDR3 is also encoded by other DNA sequences in this sample. J is TRBJ1-1 and V is TRBV6-5; D not certain. Trimming removed 5 bases from V and 3 bases from J, with 10 bases in between. The CDR3 runs 13 residues. Germline CDR1 and CDR2: MNHEY and SVGAGI. The DNA for the CDR3 is TGTGCCAGCAGTCGCCTCGGGGACACTGAAGCTTTCTTT. The encoded protein is CASSRLGDTEAFF.

The chain uses TRBV4-3 and TRBJ2-5, with 13 bases identical to TRBD2. Germline V gives CDR1 LGHNA, CDR2 YSLEER. CDR3 size: 17 residues. Trimming took 0 bases from V and 5 from J; bases not matched to a gene: 6. The CDR3 DNA sequence: TGCGCCAGCAGCCAAGATATTACTAGCGGGAGGGTGGAGACCCAGTACTTC. It specifies CASSQDITSGRVETQYF.

This clone was counted once. This chain links TRBV11-3 with TRBJ2-1; no clear D gene. Germline V CDR1 and CDR2: SGHNT, YENEEA. V shed 0 bases and J shed 0 bases, with 6 bases lying between them. The CDR3 runs to 15 residues. The CDR3: CASSLETSSYNEQFF. CDR3 bases: TGTGCCAGCAGCTTAGAAACCAGCTCCTACAATGAGCAGTTCTTC.

V gene TRBV6-1 combines with J gene TRBJ2-7, with D possibly matching TRBD2 (5 bases). In germline, CDR1 is MNHNS, CDR2 SASEGT. The CDR3 length is 15 residues. Trimming shortened V by 4 bases and J by 12 bases, and 25 bases separated the two germline ends. This CDR3 reads CASSVTSGLPQKAYF. CDR3 nucleotide sequence: TGTGCCAGCAGTGTAACGTCCGGACTTCCCCAAAAGGCGTACTTC.

This chain joins TRBV7-2 and TRBJ2-2, with TRBD2 identical over 7 bases. V dropped 6 bases and J dropped 5; count of bases not matched to a gene: 9. The CDR3 consists of 15 residues. Germline V gives CDR1 SGHTA, CDR2 FQGNSA. The CDR3 sequence is CASSPGGGFTGELFF. CDR3 nucleotides: TGTGCCAGCAGTCCCGGCGGGGGATTTACCGGGGAGCTGTTTTTT.

The CDR3, as DNA: TGTGCCAGCAGTTTATCTAACAGACCCACAGATACGCAGTATTTT. As protein: CASSLSNRPTDTQYF. J is TRBJ2-3 and V is TRBV27; D unclear. The CDR3 is 15 amino acids. The V end lost 0 bases, the J end lost 2 bases, and 9 bases lay between the germline ends. The germline gives CDR1 MNHEY, CDR2 SMNVEV (reference sequence).

The chain uses TRBV10-3 and TRBJ2-6, with TRBD1 as a possible D gene (5 bases). This CDR3 contains 16 residues. Germline V CDR1 and CDR2: ENHRY, SYGVKD. Between the trimmed V and J ends, which lost 2 bases and 3 bases, there was a span of 11 bases. The CDR3 is CAISEPDNRGANVLTF. CDR3 coding DNA: TGTGCCATCAGTGAGCCGGACAATCGTGGGGCCAACGTCCTGACTTTC.

This sequence joins TRBV30 and TRBJ2-7; D unclear. V lost 3 bases and J 3 bases, leaving 12 bases between the germline ends. This CDR3 spans 13 amino acids. CDR1 is GTSNPN and CDR2 is SVGIG in the germline V gene (reference sequence). This chain's CDR3 is CAWSPGVNYEQYF. The DNA for the CDR3 is TGTGCCTGGAGCCCAGGTGTCAACTACGAGCAGTACTTC.

This clone was detected once. The chain recombines TRBV14 with TRBJ2-1, with TRBD2 matching over 11 bases. CDR1 and CDR2 from the germline V gene are SGHDN and FVKESK. There are 19 residues in the CDR3. V shed 2 bases and J 5 bases; nucleotides not matched to a gene: 14. In nucleotides, the CDR3 is TGTGCCAGCAGCCAATACTCCGGCACTAGCGGGAGAAATAACAATGAGCAGTTCTTC. Translated, it gives CASSQYSGTSGRNNNEQFF.

The chain is built from TRBV2 and TRBJ2-7, with TRBD2 matching over 9 bases. The trim removed 11 bases at V and 5 bases at J, leaving 16 bases unmatched. The CDR3 consists of 15 residues. Germline CDR1 SNHLY, CDR2 FYNNEI. CDR3 nucleotide sequence: TGTGCCCTTGGTGGTTATAGCGGGGGTCCCCACGAGCAGTACTTC. Translation gives CALGGYSGGPHEQYF. Combining the CDR3 with reference TRBV2 and TRBJ2-7 gives the whole variable domain EPEVTQTPSHQVTQMGQEVILRCVPISNHLYFYWYRQILGQKVEFLVSFYNNEISEKSEIFDDQFSVERPDGSNFTLKIRSTKLEDSAMYFCALGGYSGGPHEQYFGPGTRLTVT.

V is TRBV15 and J is TRBJ2-1; no reliable D call. Germline values: CDR1 LNHNV, CDR2 YYDKDF (reference sequence). Deletions cut 0 bases from V and 0 bases from J, with 12 bases between. This CDR3 has 17 amino acids. In DNA, the CDR3 is TGTGCCACCAGCAGAGATAAGGGTCTTAGCTCCTACAATGAGCAGTTCTTC. Its translation is CATSRDKGLSSYNEQFF.

The chain uses TRBV5-1 and TRBJ2-5, with no clear D. The CDR3 contains 12 residues. Germline V lookup: CDR1 SGHRS, CDR2 YFSETQ. V was cut by 3 bases and J by 7 bases, with 10 bases left in between. The CDR3 is CASSSDFGTQYF. The CDR3 DNA sequence: TGCGCCAGCAGCTCGGATTTCGGGACCCAGTACTTC.

As concerns this clone: The identical CDR3 is also encoded by other nucleotide sequences in the sample. The J gene is TRBJ2-7, the V gene TRBV9, with a weak D call TRBD2 (6 bases). Germline CDR1 SGDLS, CDR2 YYNGEE. The CDR3 loop spans 15 amino acids. Trimming cost V 0 bases and J 0 bases, with 10 bases left between them. Written as DNA, the CDR3 is TGTGCCAGCAGCGTAGACGGGGGTAGCTCCTACGAGCAGTACTTC. It specifies CASSVDGGSSYEQYF.

This chain joins TRBV28 and TRBJ2-7; TRBD2 aligns across 7 bases. Trimming at V came to 9 bases and at J to 0 bases, leaving 8 bases not matched to a gene. The CDR3 runs 14 residues. The germline V gene encodes CDR1 MDHEN and CDR2 SYDVKM. CDR3 nucleotides: TGTGCCAGTGCGGGACTATCCCGCTCCTACGAGCAGTACTTC. Translation: CASAGLSRSYEQYF.

The chain joins TRBV10-1 to TRBJ2-5, with 8 bases matching TRBD1. Losses at the gene ends were 7 bases for V and 5 bases for J; bases not matched to a gene: 15. Germline loops: CDR1 WNHNN, CDR2 SYGVQD (reference sequence). The CDR3 runs to 16 residues. The CDR3 loop reads CASTYWDRTSSETQYF. CDR3 nucleotide sequence: TGCGCCAGCACCTATTGGGACAGGACCTCCAGTGAGACCCAGTACTTC.

This chain uses TRBV13 with TRBJ2-7, with D unclear. Germline-derived CDR1 and CDR2 are PRHDT and FYEKMQ (reference sequence). The V gene lost 5 bases and the J gene lost 2 bases, with 16 bases spanning the gap. This CDR3 has 15 amino acids. CDR3 region: CASSLSPLDPYEQYF. CDR3 in DNA: TGTGCCAGCAGCCTATCTCCACTCGACCCCTACGAGCAGTACTTC.

Note on this clone: In the same sample, other DNA sequences code for this CDR3. The V call is TRBV18, the J call TRBJ2-3; D gene uncertain. The V end lost 3 bases, the J end lost 0 bases, and 4 bases lay between the germline ends. The germline CDR1 and CDR2 sequences are KGHSH and LQKENI. The CDR3 is 13 amino acids. CDR3 in amino acids: CASSPSSTDTQYF. CDR3 sequence (DNA): TGTGCCAGCTCACCCAGCAGCACAGATACGCAGTATTTT.